This T cell receptor beta chain was profiled in a study of beta chain features in type 1 diabetes. General study points: Type 1 diabetes patients showed a moderate but significant shortening of TCRB CDR3s in all four CD4+ subsets.

Germline V gives CDR1 SGHRS, CDR2 YFSETQ. V lost 0 bases, J lost 3 bases, and 12 bases lay in between. CDR3 length: 16 residues. This clone was found a few times. Its target is unknown. Every donor provided one heparinised blood draw, which averaged approximately 100 mL. Purities in excess of 95% were seen in all sorted populations. All of the isolated RNA was reverse transcribed, so expressed TCRB transcripts were sequenced. Profiling relied on immunoSEQ multiplex PCR, and the TCRdb table lists in-frame clones only, not all of them. This sample has hundreds of thousands of clones, with around 9.3% found just once.

Sequenced material: central memory CD4+ T cells from blood. This chain uses TRBV5-1 with TRBJ2-2; D gene uncertain. The TCR comes from a man aged 25-45 years with type 1 diabetes. The CDR3 protein is CASSLVRGSDTGELFF. In nucleotides, the CDR3 is TGCGCCAGCAGCTTGGTTCGTGGGTCGGACACCGGGGAGCTGTTTTTT.